Listed below are T cell receptor beta chains from one sample, sequenced in a study of blood T cell repertoires in COVID-19. Produced via immunoSEQ multiplex PCR; TCRdb's table is partial and in-frame only. Of tens of thousands of clones listed, around four fifths are singletons. The source material was peripheral blood. These receptors were collected from a man aged 45-60 years with active COVID-19. The CDR3 runs from the conserved cysteine through the conserved F or W. A D gene is named only where the DNA matches it firmly. Only some rows state a clone size, as once, few, many or a class for expanded clones.

cdr3_aa	cdr3_nt	j_call	clone_size	v_call	d_call
CASSLLGSTNTGELFF	TGTGCCAGCAGCTTACTGGGGAGTACGAACACCGGGGAGCTGTTTTTT	TRBJ2-2	NA	TRBV11-3	NA
CASSEWTGAYEQYF	TGCGCCAGCAGTGAGTGGACAGGGGCCTACGAGCAGTACTTC	TRBJ2-7	NA	TRBV10-2	TRBD1
CASSPREGPPPMGETQYF	TGTGCCAGCAGCCCCCGGGAGGGGCCACCGCCGATGGGAGAGACCCAGTACTTC	TRBJ2-5	NA	TRBV11-2	TRBD2
CASSRTGAYEQYF	TGTGCCAGCAGTCGGACAGGGGCCTACGAGCAGTACTTC	TRBJ2-7	NA	TRBV6-5	TRBD1
CASSLKGPYEQYF	TGTGCCAGCAGTTTGAAGGGGCCCTACGAGCAGTACTTC	TRBJ2-7	NA	TRBV28	NA
CASSQDWAGMNTEAFF	TGCGCCAGCAGCCAAGACTGGGCGGGGATGAACACTGAAGCTTTCTTT	TRBJ1-1	NA	TRBV4-1	NA
CASSQELGKPQHF	TGTGCCAGCAGCCAAGAACTTGGTAAGCCCCAGCATTTT	TRBJ1-5	NA	TRBV3-1/TRBV3-2	NA
CASSPNPGTEETQYF	TGTGCCAGTAGTCCCAATCCCGGGACAGAAGAGACCCAGTACTTC	TRBJ2-5	NA	TRBV19	TRBD1
CASTYSETQYF	TGTGCCAGCACCTATAGCGAGACCCAGTACTTC	TRBJ2-5	NA	TRBV6-6	NA
CASSEYLGAGGEAFF	TGTGCCAGCAGTGAATATCTCGGGGCAGGGGGCGAAGCTTTCTTT	TRBJ1-1	NA	TRBV25-1	TRBD1
CASSAASGSTDTQYF	TGTGCCAGCAGTGCTGCTAGCGGGAGCACAGATACGCAGTATTTT	TRBJ2-3	NA	TRBV6-4	TRBD2
CASSSEYSGNTIYF	TGTGCCAGCAGCTCGGAGTACTCTGGAAACACCATATATTTT	TRBJ1-3	once	TRBV7-2	NA
CASSLVGGGTLAGYTF	TGTGCCAGCAGCTTAGTAGGGGGCGGCACCCTTGCTGGCTACACCTTC	TRBJ1-2	NA	TRBV11-2	TRBD1
CASRQTGSYEQYF	TGTGCCAGCAGACAAACAGGGTCCTACGAGCAGTACTTC	TRBJ2-7	NA	TRBV6-5	NA
CASSIRVRSGQGQPNEKLFF	TGTGCCAGTAGTATACGGGTACGATCGGGACAGGGGCAACCTAATGAAAAACTGTTTTTT	TRBJ1-4	NA	TRBV19	TRBD1
CASRETGVYEQYF	TGTGCCAGCAGGGAGACAGGGGTCTACGAGCAGTACTTC	TRBJ2-7	NA	TRBV7-2	TRBD1
CASSVVPTVGTDTQYF	TGTGCCAGCAGCGTAGTCCCTACCGTGGGCACAGATACGCAGTATTTT	TRBJ2-3	NA	TRBV9	NA
CASSAPRQGQNTGELFF	TGTGCCAGCAGCGCCCCCCGGCAGGGTCAGAACACCGGGGAGCTGTTTTTT	TRBJ2-2	NA	TRBV7-3	NA
CASSSPGRGGQGVGYTF	TGTGCCAGCAGTTCACCCGGACGTGGAGGACAGGGTGTGGGCTACACCTTC	TRBJ1-2	few	TRBV27	TRBD1
CASSLEVQGWNTGELFF	TGTGCCAGCAGCTTAGAAGTTCAGGGGTGGAACACCGGGGAGCTGTTTTTT	TRBJ2-2	once	TRBV7-6	NA
CASSSGGTGDPYEQYF	TGTGCCAGCAGCTCAGGGGGGACAGGGGACCCCTACGAGCAGTACTTC	TRBJ2-7	NA	TRBV7-8	TRBD1
CASSFKPPGTGGDTQYF	TGTGCCAGCAGCTTCAAACCACCCGGGACAGGGGGAGATACGCAGTATTTT	TRBJ2-3	once	TRBV11-3	TRBD1
CASSRPLAGETQYF	TGTGCCAGCAGCCGTCCCCTAGCGGGGGAGACCCAGTACTTC	TRBJ2-5	few	TRBV3-1/TRBV3-2	TRBD2
CASRQPGEVNTEAFF	TGTGCCAGCAGGCAGCCAGGGGAAGTGAACACTGAAGCTTTCTTT	TRBJ1-1	NA	TRBV6-5	NA
CASSPGFVAVIGNEQFF	TGTGCCAGCAGCCCCGGATTCGTAGCGGTGATTGGCAATGAGCAGTTCTTC	TRBJ2-1	NA	TRBV21-1	NA
CASRAGTGFGTLHF	TGTGCCAGCAGGGCCGGGACAGGGTTTGGAACCCTCCACTTT	TRBJ1-6	NA	TRBV2	TRBD1
CASRVRENTEAFF	TGTGCCAGCAGGGTGAGGGAGAACACTGAAGCTTTCTTT	TRBJ1-1	NA	TRBV12-3/TRBV12-4	NA
CASSQSLIAKNIQYF	TGCGCCAGCAGCCAATCACTCATAGCCAAAAACATTCAGTACTTC	TRBJ2-4	NA	TRBV4-3	NA
CASSYLGGTGGEEQFF	TGTGCCAGCAGCTACCTAGGTGGGACAGGGGGAGAGGAGCAGTTCTTC	TRBJ2-1	NA	TRBV7-6	TRBD1
CASSPLRGNTGELFF	TGTGCCAGCTCACCACTCAGGGGCAACACCGGGGAGCTGTTTTTT	TRBJ2-2	NA	TRBV18	NA
CASSQDSLGETQYF	TGTGCCAGCAGCCAAGATTCCCTCGGAGAGACCCAGTACTTC	TRBJ2-5	NA	TRBV3-1/TRBV3-2	NA
CASSQVTGITLQNEQFF	TGCGCCAGCAGCCAGGTAACAGGGATCACACTCCAAAATGAGCAGTTCTTC	TRBJ2-1	NA	TRBV4-3	NA
CASSPLAGGTDTQYF	TGTGCCAGCTCACCTCTAGCGGGGGGCACAGATACGCAGTATTTT	TRBJ2-3	NA	TRBV18	TRBD2
CASSLDFRGFYEQYF	TGTGCCAGCAGCTTAGATTTCAGGGGATTCTACGAGCAGTACTTC	TRBJ2-7	NA	TRBV11-2	NA
CASSALTGAGELFF	TGTGCCAGCAGCGCCCTGACAGGGGCCGGGGAGCTGTTTTTT	TRBJ2-2	NA	TRBV9	TRBD1
CASSTGWNEQFF	TGTGCCAGCAGCACAGGGTGGAATGAGCAGTTCTTC	TRBJ2-1	NA	TRBV7-9	NA
CASSLQLAGRDEQFF	TGCGCCAGCAGCTTGCAACTAGCGGGAAGGGATGAGCAGTTCTTC	TRBJ2-1	NA	TRBV5-1	TRBD2
CASSLRLAGGEQFF	TGTGCCAGCAGCCTCCGGCTAGCGGGGGGTGAGCAGTTCTTC	TRBJ2-1	NA	TRBV7-8	TRBD2
CASSTRDMGSPLHF	TGTGCCAGTTCAACAAGGGACATGGGCTCACCCCTCCACTTT	TRBJ1-6	NA	TRBV19	NA
CASGDRGQAEKLFF	TGTGCCAGCGGCGACAGGGGGCAAGCTGAAAAACTGTTTTTT	TRBJ1-4	NA	TRBV7-9	TRBD1
CASSLGQGSTEAFF	TGTGCCAGCAGCCTCGGACAGGGGAGCACTGAAGCTTTCTTT	TRBJ1-1	NA	TRBV11-2	TRBD1
CASSRQGGDTQYF	TGTGCCAGCTCACGACAGGGAGGCGATACGCAGTATTTT	TRBJ2-3	NA	TRBV18	NA
CASSIRTSGVYNEQFF	TGTGCCAGCAGCATTCGGACTAGCGGGGTCTACAATGAGCAGTTCTTC	TRBJ2-1	NA	TRBV7-9	TRBD2
CSVATLGGSEQFF	TGCAGCGTTGCAACTTTGGGGGGGAGTGAGCAGTTCTTC	TRBJ2-1	NA	TRBV29-1	TRBD2
CASSLTGGPGEQYF	TGTGCCAGCAGTTTAACCGGAGGGCCGGGGGAGCAGTACTTC	TRBJ2-7	few	TRBV28	NA